These T cell receptor beta chains were read from a single sample in a study of blood T cells in healthy people across ages. TCRdb re-called the 5' RACE reads with MiXCR, one entry per CDR3 protein. Of about a million distinct CDR3 sequences listed, approximately 49% are singletons. Sequences were obtained from blood. Receptors were obtained from a man aged 25 to 40 in good health. Each CDR3 is given with its conserved first and last residue. The order of the fields is clone size, V gene, D gene, J gene, CDR3 protein, CDR3 DNA. D genes are given only for firm matches. Rows may omit the clone size; those that give it use once, few, many or a size class.

size: .
V: TRBV7-2
D: .
J: TRBJ2-1
CDR3: CASSGESEAEQFF
DNA: TGTGCCAGCAGCGGGGAGTCGGAAGCTGAGCAGTTCTTC

size: .
V: TRBV11-3
D: .
J: TRBJ2-1
CDR3: CASSPRAGVYNEQFF
DNA: TGTGCCAGCAGCCCCCGGGCAGGGGTGTACAATGAGCAGTTCTTC

size: few
V: TRBV20-1
D: TRBD1
J: TRBJ1-2
CDR3: CSAVDREIGYTF
DNA: TGCAGTGCGGTGGACAGGGAAATAGGCTACACCTTC

size: few
V: TRBV5-4
D: TRBD1
J: TRBJ2-7
CDR3: CASSWDREYEQYF
DNA: TGTGCCAGCAGTTGGGACAGGGAGTACGAGCAGTACTTC

size: few
V: TRBV2
D: .
J: TRBJ1-2
CDR3: CASSDGRDYGYTF
DNA: TGTGCCAGCAGTGACGGGCGGGACTATGGCTACACCTTC

size: .
V: TRBV20-1
D: TRBD1
J: TRBJ1-5
CDR3: CSAGGQGKPQHF
DNA: TGCAGTGCTGGGGGACAGGGGAAGCCCCAGCATTTT

size: few
V: TRBV6-2/TRBV6-3
D: TRBD1
J: TRBJ2-6
CDR3: CASSQNRGRTDSGANVLTF
DNA: TGTGCCAGCAGCCAGAACAGGGGCCGTACTGACTCTGGGGCCAACGTCCTGACTTTC

size: .
V: TRBV7-9
D: TRBD1
J: TRBJ1-2
CDR3: CASSSPGGAAHGYTF
DNA: TGTGCCAGCAGCTCCCCAGGGGGCGCCGCCCATGGCTACACCTTC

size: .
V: TRBV7-9
D: .
J: TRBJ1-2
CDR3: CASSLQDPGYGYTF
DNA: TGTGCCAGCAGCTTACAGGACCCCGGCTATGGCTACACCTTC

size: .
V: TRBV6-1
D: .
J: TRBJ1-2
CDR3: CASKELYYGYTF
DNA: TGTGCCAGCAAGGAGCTTTACTATGGCTACACCTTC

size: .
V: TRBV28
D: .
J: TRBJ1-4
CDR3: CASSLYPYREKLFF
DNA: TGTGCCAGCAGTTTATATCCGTACAGAGAAAAACTGTTTTTT

size: few
V: TRBV4-3
D: .
J: TRBJ2-6
CDR3: CASSRFGTAASGANVLTF
DNA: TGCGCCAGCAGCCGGTTCGGGACGGCCGCCTCTGGGGCCAACGTCCTGACTTTC

size: many
V: TRBV7-2
D: .
J: TRBJ2-1
CDR3: CASSLGLSSYNEQFF
DNA: TGTGCCAGCAGCTTAGGGCTAAGCTCCTACAATGAGCAGTTCTTC

size: once
V: TRBV7-2
D: .
J: TRBJ2-7
CDR3: CASSLAAFSYNEQYF
DNA: TGTGCCAGCAGCTTAGCGGCTTTCTCCTACAATGAGCAGTACTTC

size: many
V: TRBV27
D: TRBD2
J: TRBJ2-7
CDR3: CASSLGSGGTYEQYF
DNA: TGTGCCAGCAGTTTAGGTAGCGGGGGAACCTACGAGCAGTACTTC

size: many
V: TRBV28
D: .
J: TRBJ1-1
CDR3: CAGKTGTHTEAFF
DNA: TGTGCCGGAAAAACCGGGACTCACACTGAAGCTTTCTTT

size: .
V: TRBV20-1
D: .
J: TRBJ2-7
CDR3: CSARDIESSYEQYF
DNA: TGCAGTGCTAGAGATATTGAGAGCTCCTACGAGCAGTACTTC

size: .
V: TRBV5-1
D: .
J: TRBJ2-7
CDR3: CASSLGSFYEQYF
DNA: TGCGCCAGCAGCTTGGGCAGTTTCTACGAGCAGTACTTC

size: .
V: TRBV24-1
D: .
J: TRBJ2-4
CDR3: CATSFGNIQYF
DNA: TGTGCCACCAGTTTTGGAAACATTCAGTACTTC

size: many
V: TRBV24-1
D: TRBD1
J: TRBJ2-5
CDR3: CATSDLTGDQETQYF
DNA: TGTGCCACCAGTGATTTGACAGGGGACCAAGAGACCCAGTACTTC

size: .
V: TRBV7-9
D: .
J: TRBJ2-3
CDR3: CASSQMVARTDTQYF
DNA: TGTGCCAGCAGTCAAATGGTGGCCCGCACAGATACGCAGTATTTT

size: few
V: TRBV27
D: .
J: TRBJ2-5
CDR3: CASSLSLLTQETQYF
DNA: TGTGCCAGCAGTTTATCCCTTCTCACCCAAGAGACCCAGTACTTC

size: few
V: TRBV20-1
D: TRBD1
J: TRBJ2-5
CDR3: CSATTGGGETQYF
DNA: TGCAGTGCTACGACAGGGGGTGGTGAGACCCAGTACTTC

size: few
V: TRBV9
D: TRBD2
J: TRBJ2-7
CDR3: CASSVGTRSYEQYF
DNA: TGTGCCAGCAGCGTAGGGACTAGGTCGTACGAGCAGTACTTC

size: few
V: TRBV19
D: .
J: TRBJ1-1
CDR3: CASSMGGTGTEAFF
DNA: TGTGCCAGTAGTATGGGGGGGACCGGCACTGAAGCTTTCTTT

size: .
V: TRBV7-2
D: .
J: TRBJ1-5
CDR3: CASSLEGVGNQPQHF
DNA: TGTGCCAGCAGCTTAGAAGGGGTTGGGAATCAGCCCCAGCATTTT

size: .
V: TRBV4-1
D: .
J: TRBJ2-5
CDR3: CASSQDSTEETQYF
DNA: TGCGCCAGCAGCCAAGATTCTACAGAAGAGACCCAGTACTTC

size: .
V: TRBV6-1
D: TRBD2
J: TRBJ2-3
CDR3: CASSEWTSGGRTDTQYF
DNA: TGTGCCAGCAGTGAATGGACTAGCGGGGGTAGGACAGATACGCAGTATTTT

size: few
V: TRBV9
D: .
J: TRBJ1-1
CDR3: CASSVVQGQGTEAFF
DNA: TGTGCCAGCAGCGTAGTGCAGGGACAAGGCACTGAAGCTTTCTTT

size: few
V: TRBV20-1
D: .
J: TRBJ2-7
CDR3: CSANSVGTPTYEQYF
DNA: TGCAGTGCTAATAGTGTCGGGACGCCTACCTACGAGCAGTACTTC

size: .
V: TRBV24-1
D: .
J: TRBJ2-1
CDR3: CATSDPIRGSNEQFF
DNA: TGTGCCACCAGTGACCCCATTCGGGGGAGCAATGAGCAGTTCTTC

size: few
V: TRBV2
D: .
J: TRBJ2-2
CDR3: CASSGHPVGGTGELFF
DNA: TGTGCCAGCAGTGGACACCCGGTTGGAGGCACCGGGGAGCTGTTTTTT

size: .
V: TRBV5-1
D: .
J: TRBJ1-2
CDR3: CASSIQSNYGYTF
DNA: TGCGCCAGCAGCATCCAGAGTAACTATGGCTACACCTTC

size: .
V: TRBV27
D: .
J: TRBJ2-1
CDR3: CASSLSGVNYNEQFF
DNA: TGTGCCAGCAGTTTATCAGGGGTGAACTACAATGAGCAGTTCTTC

size: .
V: TRBV7-3
D: TRBD1
J: TRBJ1-1
CDR3: CAGAGDRVGTEAFF
DNA: TGTGCCGGCGCGGGGGACAGGGTGGGCACTGAAGCTTTCTTT

size: .
V: TRBV4-1
D: .
J: TRBJ1-5
CDR3: CASSQDGQRNQPQHF
DNA: TGCGCCAGCAGCCAAGATGGTCAGCGCAATCAGCCCCAGCATTTT

size: .
V: TRBV29-1
D: .
J: TRBJ2-5
CDR3: CSVEDLDAPYGTQYF
DNA: TGCAGCGTTGAAGACCTGGACGCCCCGTATGGGACCCAGTACTTC

size: .
V: TRBV20-1
D: .
J: TRBJ1-2
CDR3: CSARVGSGLNYGYTF
DNA: TGCAGTGCTAGAGTTGGGTCAGGACTTAACTATGGCTACACCTTC

size: .
V: TRBV10-3
D: .
J: TRBJ1-5
CDR3: CAISKQNQPQHF
DNA: TGTGCCATCAGTAAGCAGAATCAGCCCCAGCATTTT

size: few
V: TRBV7-2
D: .
J: TRBJ2-3
CDR3: CASSPRIGTDTQYF
DNA: TGTGCCAGCAGCCCACGTATCGGCACAGATACGCAGTATTTT

size: .
V: TRBV7-9
D: .
J: TRBJ2-1
CDR3: CAIPDGGANEQFF
DNA: TGTGCCATACCAGATGGGGGGGCGAATGAGCAGTTCTTC

size: .
V: TRBV6-2/TRBV6-3
D: TRBD1
J: TRBJ2-1
CDR3: CASSPAGTAHNEQFF
DNA: TGTGCCAGCAGCCCGGCCGGGACAGCTCACAATGAGCAGTTCTTC

size: few
V: TRBV6-5
D: .
J: TRBJ1-2
CDR3: CASSAGTYGYTF
DNA: TGTGCCAGCAGCGCGGGGACCTATGGCTACACCTTC

size: many
V: TRBV25-1
D: .
J: TRBJ1-2
CDR3: CASSEQGTYGYTF
DNA: TGTGCCAGCAGTGAACAGGGAACCTATGGCTACACCTTC

size: .
V: TRBV11-2
D: .
J: TRBJ2-1
CDR3: CASSSRADRSYNEQFF
DNA: TGTGCCAGCAGCTCCCGAGCGGATCGCTCCTACAATGAGCAGTTCTTC

size: .
V: TRBV12-3/TRBV12-4
D: .
J: TRBJ2-1
CDR3: CASGGQRHSSYNEQFF
DNA: TGTGCCAGCGGAGGACAGAGACACAGCTCCTACAATGAGCAGTTCTTC

size: few
V: TRBV21-1
D: .
J: TRBJ1-2
CDR3: CASSKQGLKYYGYTF
DNA: TGTGCCAGCAGCAAACAGGGTCTGAAATACTATGGCTACACCTTC

size: .
V: TRBV6-2/TRBV6-3
D: .
J: TRBJ1-3
CDR3: CASSLYGASGNTIYF
DNA: TGTGCCAGCAGTTTGTACGGAGCCTCTGGAAACACCATATATTTT

size: many
V: TRBV7-9
D: .
J: TRBJ1-2
CDR3: CASSHETDNYGYTF
DNA: TGTGCCAGCAGCCATGAGACGGATAACTATGGCTACACCTTC

size: .
V: TRBV7-2
D: .
J: TRBJ2-1
CDR3: CASSHLGDHNEQFF
DNA: TGTGCCAGCAGCCACCTAGGGGACCACAATGAGCAGTTCTTC

size: .
V: TRBV20-1
D: .
J: TRBJ1-1
CDR3: CSAEDRWTEAFF
DNA: TGCAGTGCCGAGGACAGATGGACTGAAGCTTTCTTT

size: .
V: TRBV27
D: .
J: TRBJ2-3
CDR3: CASSLLTLGTDTQYF
DNA: TGTGCCAGCAGTTTACTCACCCTGGGAACAGATACGCAGTATTTT

size: .
V: TRBV4-1
D: .
J: TRBJ1-4
CDR3: CASSQEYREFSEKLFF
DNA: TGCGCCAGCAGCCAAGAGTATCGCGAGTTTAGTGAAAAACTGTTTTTT

size: few
V: TRBV7-9
D: TRBD1
J: TRBJ1-5
CDR3: CASGGEGAEQPQHF
DNA: TGTGCCAGCGGGGGAGAGGGGGCTGAGCAGCCCCAGCATTTT

size: once
V: TRBV6-6
D: .
J: TRBJ2-7
CDR3: CASSLGLALYSAYEQYF
DNA: TGTGCCAGCAGCCTCGGGCTAGCCCTCTACTCGGCCTACGAGCAGTACTTC

size: few
V: TRBV11-1
D: TRBD2
J: TRBJ2-5
CDR3: CASSSGTSGVETQYF
DNA: TGTGCCAGCAGCTCCGGGACTAGCGGGGTTGAGACCCAGTACTTC

size: .
V: TRBV9
D: .
J: TRBJ1-1
CDR3: CASSVAGTLTEAFF
DNA: TGTGCCAGCAGCGTAGCAGGGACGTTAACTGAAGCTTTCTTT

size: few
V: TRBV6-2/TRBV6-3
D: TRBD1
J: TRBJ2-5
CDR3: CASSYSKGGPGQGSQETQYF
DNA: TGTGCCAGCAGTTACTCTAAAGGTGGGCCGGGACAGGGTAGCCAAGAGACCCAGTACTTC

size: .
V: TRBV19
D: .
J: TRBJ2-6
CDR3: CASSIAAAGANVLTF
DNA: TGTGCCAGTAGTATAGCCGCTGCTGGGGCCAACGTCCTGACTTTC